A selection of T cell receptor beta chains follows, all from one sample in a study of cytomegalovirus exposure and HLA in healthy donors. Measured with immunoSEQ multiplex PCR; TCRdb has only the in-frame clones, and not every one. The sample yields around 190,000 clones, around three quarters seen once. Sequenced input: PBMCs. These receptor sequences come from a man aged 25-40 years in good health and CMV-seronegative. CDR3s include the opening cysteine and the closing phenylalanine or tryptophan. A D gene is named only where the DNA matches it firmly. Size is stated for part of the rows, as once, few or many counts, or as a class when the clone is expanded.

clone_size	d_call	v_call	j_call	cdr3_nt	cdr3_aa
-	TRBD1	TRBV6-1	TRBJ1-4	TGTGCCAGCACCCCGGGACAGGGATCTCGTAAACTGTTTTTT	CASTPGQGSRKLFF
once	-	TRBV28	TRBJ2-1	TGTGCCAGCAGTTTATACGGGAGCATTTACAATGAGCAGTTCTTC	CASSLYGSIYNEQFF
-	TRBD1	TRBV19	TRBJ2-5	TGTGCCACCGGACCCGGGACAGGGGGCGGGGAGACCCAGTACTTC	CATGPGTGGGETQYF
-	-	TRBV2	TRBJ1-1	TGTGCCAGCAGTGAGGGCAGAATGAACACTGAAGCTTTCTTT	CASSEGRMNTEAFF
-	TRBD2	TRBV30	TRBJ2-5	TGTGCCTGGTCTGCGGGGGGGCAAGAGACCCAGTACTTC	CAWSAGGQETQYF
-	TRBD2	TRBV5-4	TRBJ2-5	TGTGCCAGCAGCCGGATCGGACTAGCGGGGGACCGCGGGGAGACCCAGTACTTC	CASSRIGLAGDRGETQYF
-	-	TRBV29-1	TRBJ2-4	TGCAGCGTTGTGAGTGGGGGGAACAAAAACATTCAGTACTTC	CSVVSGGNKNIQYF
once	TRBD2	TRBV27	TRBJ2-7	TGTGCCAGCAGTTTTCCGGGGGGCGAGCAGTACTTC	CASSFPGGEQYF
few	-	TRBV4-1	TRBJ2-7	TGCGCCAGCAGCCAAGGTATTACCTACGAGCAGTACTTC	CASSQGITYEQYF
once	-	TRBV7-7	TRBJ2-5	TGTGCTAGCAGCAGAAAGCAGGGGTCCCTTCAAGAGACCCAGTACTTC	CASSRKQGSLQETQYF
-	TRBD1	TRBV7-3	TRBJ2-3	TGTGCCAGCAGCTTAAGGGGGTTCGGGACAGGCGGCCCCGGGGATACGCAGTATTTT	CASSLRGFGTGGPGDTQYF
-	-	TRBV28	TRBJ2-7	TGTGCCAGCACCACAAAACGATACGAGCAGTACTTC	CASTTKRYEQYF
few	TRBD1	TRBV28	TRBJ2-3	TGTGCCAGCGGTACTTATAGGGGGCCACAGAAAAAGTATTTT	CASGTYRGPQKKYF
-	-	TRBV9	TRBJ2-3	TGTGCCAGCAGCGTAGTGGGCCGCGCAGATACGCAGTATTTT	CASSVVGRADTQYF
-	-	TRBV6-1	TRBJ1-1	TGTGCCAGCAGTATCAAAATTAGGGGAGAAGCTTTCTTT	CASSIKIRGEAFF
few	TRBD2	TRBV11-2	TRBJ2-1	TGTGCCAGCAGTTCGTTCCGGGAGGCTAGCAATGAGCAGTTCTTC	CASSSFREASNEQFF
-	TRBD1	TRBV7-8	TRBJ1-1	TGTGCCAGCAGCTTAGAACAGGGGTTTGGCACTGAAGCTTTCTTT	CASSLEQGFGTEAFF
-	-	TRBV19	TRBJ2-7	TGTGCCAGTAGTATAAGTAGGGCGGGGACCTACGAGCAGTACTTC	CASSISRAGTYEQYF
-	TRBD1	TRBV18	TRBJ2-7	TGTGCCAGCTCACCCGGGACAGGCTACGAGCAGTACTTC	CASSPGTGYEQYF
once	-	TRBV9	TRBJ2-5	TGTGCCAGCAGCGTAGCTCTTCGGGAGACCCAGTACTTC	CASSVALRETQYF
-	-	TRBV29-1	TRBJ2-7	TGCAGCGTTGTGACTAGTCCCTCCATCGAGCAGTACTTC	CSVVTSPSIEQYF
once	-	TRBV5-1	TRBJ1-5	TGCGCCAGCAGCTTGGAGGGGTCGAGCAATCAGCCCCAGCATTTT	CASSLEGSSNQPQHF
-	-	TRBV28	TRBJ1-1	TGTGCCAGCAGTTTATATGGGGGGAGTGGGGACACTGAAGCTTTCTTT	CASSLYGGSGDTEAFF
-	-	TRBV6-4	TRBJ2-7	TGTGCCAGCAGTGACCGTCCTGTCGAGGCCTACGAGCAGTACTTC	CASSDRPVEAYEQYF
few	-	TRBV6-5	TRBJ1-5	TGTGCCAGCAGGGACGGGATCTGGGACAATCAGCCCCAGCATTTT	CASRDGIWDNQPQHF
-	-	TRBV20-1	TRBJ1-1	TGCAGTGCTAAATCAGGCCTTGAAGCTTTCTTT	CSAKSGLEAFF
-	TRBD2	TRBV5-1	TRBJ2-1	TGCGCCAGCAGCAAGGTAGCGGGAAAAACCTACAATGAGCAGTTCTTC	CASSKVAGKTYNEQFF
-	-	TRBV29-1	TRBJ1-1	TGCAGCGTGTCGCCGAGCGGGGAAACTGAAGCTTTCTTT	CSVSPSGETEAFF
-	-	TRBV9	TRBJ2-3	TGTGCCAGCAGCGTAAGGCCGGGGACTAGCACAGATACGCAGTATTTT	CASSVRPGTSTDTQYF
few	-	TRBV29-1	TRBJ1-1	TGCAGCGCTGCCACAGGGTTTGAAGCTTTCTTT	CSAATGFEAFF
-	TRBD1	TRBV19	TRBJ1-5	TGTGCCAGTAGATGGACAGGGGAAAATCAGCCCCAGCATTTT	CASRWTGENQPQHF
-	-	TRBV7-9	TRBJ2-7	TGTGCCAGCAGCTTACCGGGGTCGTACGAGCAGTACTTC	CASSLPGSYEQYF
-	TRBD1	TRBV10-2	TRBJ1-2	TGCGCCAGCAGTCGGGACAGCGTCTATGGCTACACCTTC	CASSRDSVYGYTF
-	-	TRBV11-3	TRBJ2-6	TGTGCCAGCAGTCCTAGTAATGGGGCCAACGTCCTGACTTTC	CASSPSNGANVLTF
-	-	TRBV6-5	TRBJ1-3	TGTGCCAGCAGCCAGGGAAACACCATATATTTT	CASSQGNTIYF
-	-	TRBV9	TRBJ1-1	TGTGCCAGCAGCGTAGACTTGCAGAACACTGAAGCTTTCTTT	CASSVDLQNTEAFF
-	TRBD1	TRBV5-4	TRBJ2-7	TGTGCCAGCAGCTTGGAGGGGACAGGGCTCTCCTACGAGCAGTACTTC	CASSLEGTGLSYEQYF
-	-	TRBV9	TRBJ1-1	TGTGCCAGCAGCCCCCGCTCCCAGTATGAAACTGAAGCTTTCTTT	CASSPRSQYETEAFF
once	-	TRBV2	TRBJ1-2	TGTGCCAGCACCGGCCCCAGGTTCGCTAACTATGGCTACACCTTC	CASTGPRFANYGYTF
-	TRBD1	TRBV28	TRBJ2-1	TGTGCCAGCAGTTTTCCGTCGACAGGGAATAGGAATGAGCAGTTCTTC	CASSFPSTGNRNEQFF
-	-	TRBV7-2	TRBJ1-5	TGTGCCAGCAGCTTGGACCCCGACAGACATAGCAATCAGCCCCAGCATTTT	CASSLDPDRHSNQPQHF
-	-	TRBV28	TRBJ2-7	TGTGCCAGCAGTCATGGCGGGACAGTCCGCGAGCAGTACTTC	CASSHGGTVREQYF
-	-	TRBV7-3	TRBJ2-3	TGTGCCAGCAGCCGCGGGACAGTTTTTTCAGATACGCAGTATTTT	CASSRGTVFSDTQYF
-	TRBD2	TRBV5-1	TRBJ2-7	TGCGCCAGCAGCCCCGTGACGGGGGGCTACGAGCAGTACTTC	CASSPVTGGYEQYF
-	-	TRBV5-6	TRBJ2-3	TGTGCCAGCAGCCTTACTCGCCGAAACACAGATACGCAGTATTTT	CASSLTRRNTDTQYF